Listed below are T cell receptor beta chains from one sample, sequenced in a study of CD8 T cells in cerebrospinal fluid in Alzheimer's disease. TCRdb re-called the 10x single-cell sequencing reads and catalogs CDR3 proteins one per entry, DNA excluded. The table lists over a thousand distinct CDR3 sequences. Sample: cerebrospinal fluid. The origin of the receptors is a human donor in good health. CDR3s include the opening cysteine and the closing phenylalanine or tryptophan. Each record gives: clone size, V gene, J gene, CDR3 protein. The listing skips clone size in some rows; elsewhere it reads once, few, many or a size class.

abundance: medium-sized; v_gene: TRBV27; j_gene: TRBJ1-2; CDR3aa: CATLGGSGTTYGYTF
abundance: medium-sized; v_gene: TRBV5-1; j_gene: TRBJ2-2; CDR3aa: CASSLGTSGDTGELFF
abundance: medium-sized; v_gene: TRBV6-5; j_gene: TRBJ2-2; CDR3aa: CASSYGAGHLVSNTGELFF
abundance: medium-sized; v_gene: TRBV2; j_gene: TRBJ2-7; CDR3aa: CASNREGPVEQYF
abundance: large; v_gene: TRBV6-6; j_gene: TRBJ2-1; CDR3aa: CASSDRGTSSREQFF
abundance: medium-sized; v_gene: TRBV28; j_gene: TRBJ2-7; CDR3aa: CASSFWAGEGEQYF
abundance: large; v_gene: TRBV7-2; j_gene: TRBJ1-1; CDR3aa: CASSLTFRSVAFF
abundance: medium-sized; v_gene: TRBV6-5; j_gene: TRBJ2-3; CDR3aa: CASSSLAGHTDTQYF
abundance: large; v_gene: TRBV27; j_gene: TRBJ2-1; CDR3aa: CASSLGRTPKEQFF
abundance: medium-sized; v_gene: TRBV20-1; j_gene: TRBJ2-1; CDR3aa: CSASVGRRTRNEQFF
abundance: medium-sized; v_gene: TRBV27; j_gene: TRBJ2-3; CDR3aa: CASSLAPSVLSDTQYF
abundance: NA; v_gene: TRBV6-5; j_gene: TRBJ1-4; CDR3aa: CASSYPVLSPHEKLFF
abundance: medium-sized; v_gene: TRBV5-5; j_gene: TRBJ2-5; CDR3aa: CASSLSSASGRGETQYF
abundance: medium-sized; v_gene: TRBV5-1; j_gene: TRBJ2-7; CDR3aa: CASSLEPVSSYEQYF
abundance: medium-sized; v_gene: TRBV30; j_gene: TRBJ1-1; CDR3aa: CAWSASRQGGTEAFF
abundance: medium-sized; v_gene: TRBV18; j_gene: TRBJ2-1; CDR3aa: CASSPPGTSPYNEQFF
abundance: medium-sized; v_gene: TRBV25-1; j_gene: TRBJ1-1; CDR3aa: CASSATGSWGTEAFF
abundance: medium-sized; v_gene: TRBV6-6; j_gene: TRBJ1-3; CDR3aa: CASSYSSPSSGNTIYF
abundance: medium-sized; v_gene: TRBV11-2; j_gene: TRBJ2-5; CDR3aa: CASSPRTGLQETQYF
abundance: NA; v_gene: TRBV6-4; j_gene: TRBJ2-3; CDR3aa: CASSEGGSGTDTQYF
abundance: large; v_gene: TRBV11-3; j_gene: TRBJ1-1; CDR3aa: CASSSDGTANTEAFF
abundance: medium-sized; v_gene: TRBV5-1; j_gene: TRBJ2-1; CDR3aa: CASNTGSSTDYNEQFF
abundance: large; v_gene: TRBV10-3; j_gene: TRBJ2-7; CDR3aa: CAITPTGTASYEQYF
abundance: medium-sized; v_gene: TRBV21-1; j_gene: TRBJ1-1; CDR3aa: CASSTGSWNTEAFF
abundance: large; v_gene: TRBV28; j_gene: TRBJ1-1; CDR3aa: CASSSRVGGNTEAFF
abundance: NA; v_gene: TRBV5-8; j_gene: TRBJ2-3; CDR3aa: CASSDEPGRASDTQYF
abundance: large; v_gene: TRBV7-2; j_gene: TRBJ2-2; CDR3aa: CASSIDPSGSPGELFF
abundance: large; v_gene: TRBV10-3; j_gene: TRBJ2-1; CDR3aa: CAISDSQGTQFF
abundance: large; v_gene: TRBV3-1; j_gene: TRBJ1-3; CDR3aa: CASSQRISGNTIYF
abundance: medium-sized; v_gene: TRBV10-3; j_gene: TRBJ2-2; CDR3aa: CAISDRLSGLAATGELFF
abundance: medium-sized; v_gene: TRBV7-3; j_gene: TRBJ1-4; CDR3aa: CASSLTGGQGTEKLFF
abundance: medium-sized; v_gene: TRBV19; j_gene: TRBJ2-1; CDR3aa: CASSMGDGPNEQFF
abundance: medium-sized; v_gene: TRBV12-3/TRBV12-4; j_gene: TRBJ2-5; CDR3aa: CASSLSSLAEIQETQYF
abundance: large; v_gene: TRBV6-1; j_gene: TRBJ2-5; CDR3aa: CASSDSWRTGLRRETQYF
abundance: medium-sized; v_gene: TRBV30; j_gene: TRBJ2-1; CDR3aa: CAWSRTSSNEQFF
abundance: large; v_gene: TRBV7-2; j_gene: TRBJ2-7; CDR3aa: CASSPGGAGGYEQYF
abundance: medium-sized; v_gene: TRBV7-9; j_gene: TRBJ2-7; CDR3aa: CASSPASQTTYEQYF
abundance: NA; v_gene: TRBV27; j_gene: TRBJ1-5; CDR3aa: CASSRTGGQPQHF
abundance: NA; v_gene: TRBV6-2/TRBV6-3; j_gene: TRBJ1-6; CDR3aa: CASLPRVSSYNSPLHF
abundance: large; v_gene: TRBV12-3/TRBV12-4; j_gene: TRBJ1-5; CDR3aa: CASSLANWPQHF
abundance: large; v_gene: TRBV7-2; j_gene: TRBJ1-5; CDR3aa: CASSLQGAQPQHF
abundance: NA; v_gene: TRBV10-2; j_gene: TRBJ2-5; CDR3aa: CASSESERGGETQYF
abundance: medium-sized; v_gene: TRBV6-1; j_gene: TRBJ2-3; CDR3aa: CASSEWDTQYF
abundance: medium-sized; v_gene: TRBV5-1; j_gene: TRBJ1-5; CDR3aa: CASSQGGSSNQPQHF
abundance: large; v_gene: TRBV2; j_gene: TRBJ2-2; CDR3aa: CASSPTGGLGSHSNTGELFF
abundance: medium-sized; v_gene: TRBV19; j_gene: TRBJ2-1; CDR3aa: CASSISFRTNEQFF
abundance: medium-sized; v_gene: TRBV27; j_gene: TRBJ2-4; CDR3aa: CASSPELAKNIQYF
abundance: NA; v_gene: TRBV29-1; j_gene: TRBJ1-5; CDR3aa: CSVGTENQPQHF
abundance: large; v_gene: TRBV12-3/TRBV12-4; j_gene: TRBJ2-3; CDR3aa: CASSSTSGRIDTQYF
abundance: medium-sized; v_gene: TRBV20-1; j_gene: TRBJ2-7; CDR3aa: CSASEDPYEQYF
abundance: medium-sized; v_gene: TRBV5-4; j_gene: TRBJ2-5; CDR3aa: CASSLAGSGFLQETQYF
abundance: medium-sized; v_gene: TRBV20-1; j_gene: TRBJ2-3; CDR3aa: CSATRTSGTDTQYF
abundance: NA; v_gene: TRBV6-5; j_gene: TRBJ2-7; CDR3aa: CASSPGTPSYEQYF
abundance: large; v_gene: TRBV14; j_gene: TRBJ2-1; CDR3aa: CASSTSSNEQFF
abundance: medium-sized; v_gene: TRBV3-1; j_gene: TRBJ1-3; CDR3aa: CASSLGGFSGNTIYF
abundance: medium-sized; v_gene: TRBV28; j_gene: TRBJ1-4; CDR3aa: CASTPPYNEKLFF
abundance: medium-sized; v_gene: TRBV2; j_gene: TRBJ2-2; CDR3aa: CASRAGVGRAGELFF
abundance: NA; v_gene: TRBV9; j_gene: TRBJ2-7; CDR3aa: CASSVTPTSYEQYF
abundance: medium-sized; v_gene: TRBV6-2/TRBV6-3; j_gene: TRBJ2-7; CDR3aa: CASSLHPGRRSVYEQYF
abundance: NA; v_gene: TRBV24-1; j_gene: TRBJ2-7; CDR3aa: CATSDEIRPYEQYF